What follows is one TCR beta chain and its context. The antigen remains undetermined. The V gene lost 0 bases and the J gene lost 6 bases, with 15 bases spanning the gap. CDR1 SGHKS and CDR2 YYEKEE come from the germline V gene (reference sequence). The CDR3 loop spans 15 amino acids. Profiled with immunoSEQ multiplex PCR; TCRdb holds only in-frame clones, not every one. The data contain tens of thousands of clones, 65% to 90% of them singletons. This sample was taken from a study of T cell responses to AZD1222 COVID-19 vaccine. Background on the study: Pooling covered second doses at about 4 or about 12 weeks. Study-wide findings and caveats: Most donors were white British, females outnumbered males, and clonal diversity was possibly underestimated.

The genes are TRBV5-5 and TRBJ1-2; no definite D call. The sample was peripheral blood, taken on day 0 of AZD1222 vaccination. This TCR derives from an adult in good health. The CDR3 sequence: CASSLALKLGDGYTF. Here the CDR3 DNA reads TGTGCCAGCAGCTTGGCCCTCAAACTTGGGGATGGCTACACCTTC.